Shown below are 22 T cell receptor beta chains from a single sample sequenced in a study of T-cell memory formation after mild COVID-19. Via MiXCR, TCRdb re-called the 5' RACE reads, giving one row per CDR3 protein. The table has 150,000 to 200,000 distinct CDR3 sequences, about 20% seen once. Sequencing was done on a sample of PBMCs or a T cell subset sorted from them (not recorded which). These receptors were obtained from an adult woman who had mild COVID-19 (a few samples of this study predate the infection). Cell type and time point are not known.

The chain carries TRBV23-1 and TRBJ2-2, with D hard to call. TRBV23-1 has ORF status, its function being uncertain. Trimming pared 7 bases from V and 6 bases from J, leaving 12 bases between. The CDR3 runs to 13 residues. This chain's CDR3 is CASKNSVPGELFF. Written as DNA, the CDR3 is TGCGCCAGCAAGAATTCGGTTCCCGGGGAGCTGTTTTTT.

DNA of the CDR3: TGTGCCTGGAGGCCCTTAGCGGGGGCTACCTACGAGCAGTACTTC. Its protein is CAWRPLAGATYEQYF. The chain is built from TRBV30 and TRBJ2-7, with 9 bases matching TRBD2. The CDR3 covers 15 residues. Losses at the gene ends were 3 bases for V and 2 bases for J; bases not matched to a gene: 8. Germline-derived CDR1 and CDR2 are GTSNPN and SVGIG (reference sequence).

The sample holds a few counts of this clonotype. The chain couples TRBV7-6 to TRBJ2-5, with a possible D match to TRBD1 (6 bases). The CDR3 is 15 amino acids. Trimming stripped 2 bases from V and 5 bases from J, with 15 bases between. Per the germline V gene, CDR1 is SGHVS and CDR2 is FNYEAQ. CDR3 sequence (DNA): TGTGCCAGCAGCTTACGAAGGGCGCAGGGGGAGACCCAGTACTTC. This sequence encodes CASSLRRAQGETQYF.

CDR3 DNA: TGTGCCAGCAGCTTAGAGTTGCCAGGGACGCAGTATTTT. Translated, it gives CASSLELPGTQYF. The V gene is TRBV11-2, the J gene TRBJ2-3, with a possible D match to TRBD1 (5 bases). Trimming pared 0 bases from V and 9 bases from J, leaving 10 bases between. The germline V gene encodes CDR1 SGHAT and CDR2 FQNNGV. The CDR3 sequence is 13 residues long.

The rearrangement links TRBV6-5 to TRBJ1-4; 10 bases align to TRBD1. Trimming cost V 2 bases and J 7 bases; bases outside gene matches: 1. The germline V gene encodes CDR1 MNHEY and CDR2 SVGAGI. The CDR3 is 14 amino acids. CDR3 residues: CASSYGQGGEKLFF. CDR3 DNA sequence: TGTGCCAGCAGTTACGGACAGGGGGGTGAAAAACTGTTTTTT.

This chain uses TRBV12-3 or TRBV12-4 with TRBJ2-3; possibly TRBD1 for D (6 bases). CDR3 size: 16 residues. Trimming removed 5 bases from V and 1 base from J, with 16 bases in between. CDR3: CASSPATGKGTDTQYF. DNA of the CDR3: TGTGCCAGCAGTCCGGCGACAGGAAAGGGCACAGATACGCAGTATTTT.

The chain employs TRBV5-6 and TRBJ1-6; the D is unclear. Germline values: CDR1 SGHDT, CDR2 YYEEEE. The CDR3 sequence is 12 residues long. The ends were cut back, 3 bases at V and 7 bases at J, with 5 bases in the middle. CDR3 sequence reads: CASSSSNSPLHF. The CDR3 DNA reads TGTGCCAGCAGCTCCTCCAATTCACCCCTCCACTTT.

This sequence joins TRBV28 and TRBJ2-7; weak D call: TRBD1 (6 bases). The CDR3 loop spans 16 amino acids. The V gene lost 6 bases and the J gene lost 5 bases, with 23 bases spanning the gap. The V gene's germline CDR1 is MDHEN and CDR2 SYDVKM. For the CDR3, the DNA is TGTGCCAGCAGCCTATACCCGGACAGTTTAAAGAACGAGCAGTACTTC. Its protein product is CASSLYPDSLKNEQYF.

This chain links TRBV29-1 with TRBJ2-3, with 7 positions matching TRBD2. The CDR3 spans 17 residues. The germline V gene encodes CDR1 SQVTM and CDR2 ANQGSEA. The J segment lost 2 bases and the V segment lost 6 bases, leaving 17 bases of the junction unmatched. The CDR3 DNA follows: TGCAGCGTCGAGGGGCTAGCGGACCCGAGCCCCACAGATACGCAGTATTTT. This sequence encodes CSVEGLADPSPTDTQYF.

The chain employs TRBV7-9 and TRBJ2-3; the match to TRBD1 covers 10 bases. The length of the CDR3 is 15 residues. Germline V lookup: CDR1 SEHNR, CDR2 FQNEAQ (reference sequence). After removal of 5 bases from V and 6 bases from J, the junction contained 8 bases not matched to a gene. In DNA form, the CDR3 reads TGTGCCAGCAGCCCGACAGGGGGCGTTTTGGATACGCAGTATTTT. Translated: CASSPTGGVLDTQYF.

This clonotype was detected ten times or more. The rearrangement links TRBV5-1 to TRBJ1-1; no clear D gene. V was cut by 1 base and J by 4 bases, with 5 bases left in between. Looked up from germline, CDR1 is SGHRS and CDR2 is YFSETQ. This CDR3 has 12 residues. The CDR3 DNA is TGCGCCAGCAGCTTGTCCGGCACTGAAGCTTTCTTT. This translates into CASSLSGTEAFF.

This chain links TRBV5-5 with TRBJ2-7; D is uncertain. CDR1 SGHKS and CDR2 YYEKEE come from the germline V gene (reference sequence). Trimming removed 1 base at V and 6 bases at J, with 14 bases between. This CDR3 region has 14 residues. CDR3 bases: TGTGCCAGCAGCTTGATATCCCAGGAAGGCGAGCAGTACTTC. It codes for CASSLISQEGEQYF.

The chain joins TRBV12-3 or TRBV12-4 to TRBJ2-7; D unresolved. This CDR3 has 14 amino acids. Trimming shortened V by 6 bases and J by 6 bases, and 18 bases separated the two germline ends. The CDR3 sequence is CASSPSDGRLEQYF. The DNA of the CDR3 is TGTGCCAGCAGCCCAAGTGACGGCCGTCTCGAGCAGTACTTC.

This clonotype was recorded a few times. The J gene is TRBJ2-3, the V gene TRBV4-1; D call uncertain. V lost 2 bases and J lost 4, with 7 bases in between. This CDR3 contains 13 residues. Germline CDR1 is MGHRA and CDR2 is YSYEKL. The CDR3 DNA reads TGCGCCAGCAGCCAAACCGTCGCAGATACGCAGTATTTT. Encoded protein: CASSQTVADTQYF.

Only one count was recorded for this clonotype. The V gene is TRBV27, the J gene TRBJ2-1; tentatively, D is TRBD2 (6 bases). V was shortened by 1 base and J by 1 base, with 11 bases between the two germline ends. The CDR3 is 16 amino acids. Germline V gives CDR1 MNHEY, CDR2 SMNVEV (reference sequence). CDR3 amino acids: CASSLYGGTSYNEQFF. Written as DNA, the CDR3 is TGTGCCAGCAGTTTATACGGCGGGACTTCCTACAATGAGCAGTTCTTC.

This clonotype was found a few times. This chain joins TRBV24-1 and TRBJ1-1, with a weak D call TRBD1 (5 bases). The CDR3 runs 13 residues. Trimming removed 4 bases at V and 8 bases at J, with 13 bases between. Germline V gene sequence: CDR1 KGHDR, CDR2 SFDVKD. CDR3 in DNA: TGTGCCACCAGTGACCCCGGGACGGAAGAAGCTTTCTTT. Its protein product is CATSDPGTEEAFF.

The J gene is TRBJ2-1, the V gene TRBV20-1; 15 bases map to TRBD2. The CDR3 has 20 amino acids. V was pared by 3 bases and J by 1 base, with 13 bases of the junction left unmatched. Germline lookup yields CDR1 DFQATT and CDR2 SNEGSKA (reference sequence). CDR3 nucleotides: TGCAGTGCTAGTCCCTTACAGGGACTAGCGGGAGGAATATCCTACAATGAGCAGTTCTTC. Translating it yields CSASPLQGLAGGISYNEQFF.

By proportion, this clonotype is large (0.1 to 1%). This chain links TRBV18 with TRBJ2-7; TRBD1 aligns across 7 bases. Germline V CDR1 and CDR2: KGHSH, LQKENI. The CDR3 is 13 residues long. The ends lost 5 bases at V and 6 bases at J; junction bases unmatched: 7. The CDR3 DNA reads as TGTGCCAGCTCATCAACAGGGGTTAGCGAGCAGTACTTC. This sequence encodes CASSSTGVSEQYF.

This clonotype was counted a few times. The J gene is TRBJ2-7, the V gene TRBV5-6; D perhaps matches TRBD1 (5 bases). The V gene's germline CDR1 is SGHDT and CDR2 YYEEEE. The germline V and J ends were trimmed by 4 bases and 4 bases, with 18 bases remaining between them. The CDR3 has 15 residues. Written as DNA, the CDR3 is TGTGCCAGCAGCGATCACACGACAGAGAATTACGAGCAGTACTTC. It codes for CASSDHTTENYEQYF.

This sequence joins TRBV5-5 and TRBJ1-2; D remains ambiguous. V dropped 5 bases and J dropped 4 bases, with 12 bases sitting between them. This CDR3 has 13 residues. Germline V CDR1 and CDR2: SGHKS, YYEKEE (reference sequence). CDR3 loop: CASSLRVSYGYTF. DNA for the CDR3: TGTGCCAGCAGTCTCAGAGTGAGCTATGGCTACACCTTC.

The rearrangement links TRBV7-6 to TRBJ2-1, with 7 bases identical to TRBD2. Per the germline V gene, CDR1 is SGHVS and CDR2 is FNYEAQ. The CDR3 sequence is 15 residues long. The trim removed 5 bases at V and 6 bases at J, leaving 10 bases unmatched. CDR3 protein: CASSPPGGSSNEQFF. The CDR3 DNA reads as TGTGCCAGCAGCCCCCCCGGCGGGAGTAGCAATGAGCAGTTCTTC.

In this sample, this clonotype turned up a few times. The chain uses TRBV4-1 and TRBJ1-1, with 7 bases fitting TRBD1. Germline V CDR1 and CDR2: MGHRA, YSYEKL. The CDR3 consists of 13 residues. The V and J ends lost 5 bases and 6 bases, in that order; junction bases with no gene match: 6. In nucleotides, the CDR3 is TGCGCCAGCAGCGCCCGACAGGGACCTGAAGCTTTCTTT. Its translation is CASSARQGPEAFF.